These T cell receptor beta chains were read from a single sample in a study of blood T cells in healthy people across ages. TCRdb reprocessed the 5' RACE reads with MiXCR, giving one entry per CDR3 protein. In the table there are about 1.5 million distinct CDR3 sequences, 40% to 45% of which are singletons. Material for sequencing was blood. The receptor source for this set is a woman aged 18-29 years in good health. Both conserved end residues are part of each CDR3. Fields, in order: D gene, clone size, V gene, J gene, CDR3 DNA, CDR3 protein. D genes are given only for firm matches. Not every row has a clone size; where given, it reads once, few, many or a size class.

.	.	TRBV20-1	TRBJ1-5	TGCAGTGCTAGAGCCGGGATTAATCAGCCCCAGCATTTT	CSARAGINQPQHF
.	.	TRBV20-1	TRBJ2-3	TGCAGTGTCAGCGGAAGCGCAGATACGCAGTATTTT	CSVSGSADTQYF
.	.	TRBV7-9	TRBJ1-1	TGTGCCAGCATCATTGGAGGGTACACTGAAGCTTTCTTT	CASIIGGYTEAFF
.	once	TRBV12-3/TRBV12-4	TRBJ2-7	TGTGCCAGCAGTTTAGAAAGGGCAGCCTACTACGAGCAGTACTTC	CASSLERAAYYEQYF
.	.	TRBV12-3/TRBV12-4	TRBJ1-2	TGTGCCAGCAGTGTGTTTGAATCGGGTGGCTACACCTTC	CASSVFESGGYTF
.	.	TRBV29-1	TRBJ1-1	TGCAGCACCTCGTATGATGGAACTGAAGCTTTCTTT	CSTSYDGTEAFF
TRBD1	few	TRBV5-8	TRBJ2-2	TGTGCCAGCAGCTTTACTCGGACAGGGGCGGCCGGGGAGCTGTTTTTT	CASSFTRTGAAGELFF
.	few	TRBV9	TRBJ2-1	TGTGCCAGCAGCGTAGGGATCTCCCTCTACAATGAGCAGTTCTTC	CASSVGISLYNEQFF
TRBD1	.	TRBV4-1	TRBJ1-4	TGCGCCAGCAGCTCACCGACAGGGGGTAATGAAAAACTGTTTTTT	CASSSPTGGNEKLFF
.	.	TRBV12-3/TRBV12-4	TRBJ2-5	TGTGCCAGCAGTTTATATTCCCGGGGTTTGAGGGGCCTAAGCCAAGAGACCCAGTACTTC	CASSLYSRGLRGLSQETQYF
.	.	TRBV14	TRBJ2-2	TGTGCCAGCAGCCAAGATCAGGCTCACACCGGGGAGCTGTTTTTT	CASSQDQAHTGELFF
.	few	TRBV7-2	TRBJ2-3	TGTGCCAGCAGCTTGCCCCCCAGCACAGATACGCAGTATTTT	CASSLPPSTDTQYF
TRBD1	.	TRBV11-2	TRBJ1-2	TGCGCCAGCAGCGTAGGGACAGCTCGGGGCTACACCTTC	CASSVGTARGYTF
.	few	TRBV6-2/TRBV6-3	TRBJ2-3	TGTGCCAGCAGTGGATCCAGGGGCCCTGGGGATACGCAGTATTTT	CASSGSRGPGDTQYF
TRBD1	.	TRBV6-5	TRBJ1-2	TGTGCCAGCATGCGGACAGGAACTTATGGCTACACCTTC	CASMRTGTYGYTF
.	.	TRBV27	TRBJ2-1	TGTGCCAGCAGTTTAGGGGTTTCGACCTACAATGAGCAGTTCTTC	CASSLGVSTYNEQFF
TRBD1	once	TRBV20-1	TRBJ1-1	TGCAGTGCTAGAGAACCGGGACAGGGGATCAACACTGAAGCTTTCTTT	CSAREPGQGINTEAFF
TRBD1	.	TRBV6-6	TRBJ2-2	TGTGCCAGCAGCAAGGGACAGGGAAACGGGGAGCTGTTTTTT	CASSKGQGNGELFF
.	.	TRBV5-1	TRBJ2-5	TGCGCCAGCAGCCTCGGACAGTCTCACCTAAAAGAGACCCAGTACTTC	CASSLGQSHLKETQYF
.	.	TRBV9	TRBJ2-5	TGTGCCAGCAGCGACGCCCTACTAGGGAGAGAGACCCAGTACTTC	CASSDALLGRETQYF
.	many	TRBV6-6	TRBJ1-4	TGTGCCAGCAGTTACTTGGGGGGCGGGGTAGCTAATGAAAAACTGTTTTTT	CASSYLGGGVANEKLFF
.	few	TRBV5-1	TRBJ2-3	TGCGCCAGCAGCCCCAAATTCACAGATACGCAGTATTTT	CASSPKFTDTQYF
.	.	TRBV14	TRBJ2-1	TGTGCCAGCAGCCAAGGTCCGGGAGAGTTTGGCAATGAGCAGTTCTTC	CASSQGPGEFGNEQFF
TRBD1	.	TRBV20-1	TRBJ2-7	TGTAGTGCTCTCTCCAGGACAGGGGCCTACGAGCAGTACTTC	CSALSRTGAYEQYF
.	.	TRBV6-1	TRBJ1-1	TGTGCCAGCATGTTAGGGGGGCCGAACACTGAAGCTTTCTTT	CASMLGGPNTEAFF
.	.	TRBV30	TRBJ1-5	TGTGCCTGGAGGTCCAGGGGTAGCAATCAGCCCCAGCATTTT	CAWRSRGSNQPQHF
.	few	TRBV7-9	TRBJ2-3	TGTGCCAGCAGCTTAGCGCCCTCCCCAAGCACAGATACGCAGTATTTT	CASSLAPSPSTDTQYF
.	few	TRBV27	TRBJ2-7	TGTGCCAGCAGTTTACAGGGGTATAATGGCGAGCAGTACTTC	CASSLQGYNGEQYF
.	few	TRBV2	TRBJ2-3	TGTGCCAGCAAGGCGTTCGTGGGACCAACATCCACAGATACGCAGTATTTT	CASKAFVGPTSTDTQYF
.	.	TRBV15	TRBJ2-7	TGTGCCACCAGCAGCGGGACTCTTAATGAGCAGTACTTC	CATSSGTLNEQYF
.	.	TRBV28	TRBJ1-6	TGTGCCAGCAGTTTATCCCGACGGGCCAGTTCACCCCTCCACTTT	CASSLSRRASSPLHF
.	few	TRBV25-1	TRBJ2-7	TGTGCCAGCAGTGTCACCAGCTCCTACGAGCAGTACTTC	CASSVTSSYEQYF
.	.	TRBV5-1	TRBJ1-1	TGCGCCAGCAGCCCCCGACCGTCGGGGGGCACTGAAGCTTTCTTT	CASSPRPSGGTEAFF
.	.	TRBV29-1	TRBJ1-1	TGCAGCGCTGTTACAAGGATGAACACTGAAGCTTTCTTT	CSAVTRMNTEAFF
.	.	TRBV12-3/TRBV12-4	TRBJ1-6	TGTGCCAGCAGTTTAGGGGAGAATTCACCCCTCCACTTT	CASSLGENSPLHF
.	.	TRBV4-3	TRBJ1-4	TGCGCCAGCAGCCTTTGGGACTCCTTAAATGAAAAACTGTTTTTT	CASSLWDSLNEKLFF
TRBD2	.	TRBV28	TRBJ2-2	TGTGCCAGCAGTACCAGCGGGGCTGGCACCGGGGAGCTGTTTTTT	CASSTSGAGTGELFF
.	.	TRBV10-3	TRBJ2-7	TGTGCCATCAGTGAGTCGGCGGGAACTGAGCAGTACTTC	CAISESAGTEQYF
.	.	TRBV7-2	TRBJ2-1	TGTGCCAGCAGCTTAGAAAGCTCCAATGAGCAGTTCTTC	CASSLESSNEQFF
.	few	TRBV7-2	TRBJ1-4	TGTGCCAGCAGCCCTTCCTTTGGGAATGAAAAACTGTTTTTT	CASSPSFGNEKLFF
TRBD1	.	TRBV4-3	TRBJ1-6	TGCGCCAGCAGCCAAGATCTGTTTTCGACAGGGCCCATCTATAATTCACCCCTCCACTTT	CASSQDLFSTGPIYNSPLHF
TRBD1	.	TRBV12-3/TRBV12-4	TRBJ2-7	TGTGCCAGCAGTCCGGGACAGGGGGAAGGAGGCTACGAGCAGTACTTC	CASSPGQGEGGYEQYF
.	few	TRBV10-3	TRBJ2-7	TGTGCCATCGGCAGGGATTTATACGAGCAGTACTTC	CAIGRDLYEQYF
.	.	TRBV29-1	TRBJ2-7	TGCAGCGTTGCCCCGGGCAGCCAAGAGGCCCAGTACTTC	CSVAPGSQEAQYF
.	.	TRBV28	TRBJ2-3	TGTGCCAGCAGTCCCCAGACACAAACTAGCACAGATACGCAGTATTTT	CASSPQTQTSTDTQYF